This TCR beta chain was retrieved from a study of T cell repertoires in cytomegalovirus infection. Study at large: Matching HLA type and CMV infection were both indicated by public TCR beta signatures.

Study-level points and caveats: Cumulative public TCR beta family frequency identified CMV carriers with the relevant HLA.

There are a few counts of this clonotype. Its antigen is still unknown. V lost 3 bases to trimming and J lost 6 bases, with 11 bases between them. The CDR3 sequence is 13 residues long. Germline CDR1 and CDR2: MDHEN and SYDVKM. From the reads, TCRdb called clonotypes with MiXCR, one entry per CDR3 protein. Among just under 300,000 distinct CDR3 sequences listed, 8% to 10% were seen once. This chain joins TRBV28 and TRBJ1-1; the D is unclear. This receptor was obtained from a human donor in good health (CMV status not recorded). Some clones in this sample may be carry-over from other donors' samples. The sequenced material came from PBMCs. The CDR3 loop is CASSLEKRAEAFF. In DNA, the CDR3 is TGTGCCAGCAGTTTGGAGAAAAGGGCTGAAGCTTTCTTT.